This T cell receptor (beta chain) derives from a study of blood T cell repertoires in COVID-19. Study-level background: Whether acute or convalescent, the COVID-19 samples came from the United States, Italy and Spain.

Study members were between roughly 18 and 100 years old and lived in about two dozen US regions. Either two negative PCRs, clearance, or symptom resolution qualified Cohort 3 donors as recovered. Using immunoSEQ multiplex PCR, the repertoire was profiled, and TCRdb retains in-frame clones only, with some absent. The sample has under 350,000 clones; under 90% are singletons. There are a few counts of this clone. Source material: PBMCs or T cells enriched from blood (not recorded which). This sequence was found in a woman aged 60-70 years who had recovered from COVID-19.

The CDR3 region is CASSVGADEQYF. The CDR3 bases are TGTGCCAGCTCAGTTGGCGCGGACGAGCAGTACTTC. The chain combines TRBV18 with TRBJ2-7; D not certain. The CDR3 covers 12 residues. CDR1 KGHSH and CDR2 LQKENI come from the germline V gene. V lost 5 bases, J lost 5 bases, and 10 bases lay in between.